The 17 T cell receptor beta chains below were found in one sample sequenced in a study of cytotoxic CD8 clonotypes in ibrutinib-treated CLL. TCRdb's table, derived via immunoSEQ multiplex PCR, lists solely in-frame clones and lacks some. Among some 300,000 clones listed, roughly 80% were seen once. The sequencing here drew on PBMCs, taken before ibrutinib treatment. Receptor source: a human donor with chronic lymphocytic leukemia.

The J gene is TRBJ2-3, the V gene TRBV19; TRBD1 agrees at 7 bases. The CDR3 is 14 residues long. Germline trimming cut 6 bases from V and 2 bases from J; bases unmatched to any gene: 5. From germline, CDR1 is LNHDA and CDR2 SQIVND (reference sequence). The CDR3 is CASSDRALTDTQYF. The CDR3 nucleotides are TGTGCCAGTAGCGACAGGGCCCTCACAGATACGCAGTATTTT.

This clone was recorded a few times. The chain joins TRBV7-9 to TRBJ1-1, with a weak D call TRBD1 (5 bases). V was shortened by 6 bases and J by 7 bases, with 18 bases between the two germline ends. Germline CDR1 is SEHNR and CDR2 is FQNEAQ (reference sequence). The CDR3 extends over 14 amino acids. The CDR3 DNA follows: TGTGCCAGCAGTCTAAGCCAGGGTTTTGATGAAGCTTTCTTT. Its protein product is CASSLSQGFDEAFF.

The chain couples TRBV5-4 to TRBJ1-4; D uncertain. The CDR3 loop spans 14 amino acids. Per the germline V gene, CDR1 is SGHNT and CDR2 is YYREEE (reference sequence). Trimming left V 3 bases short and J 5 bases short, with 11 bases between. CDR3 in amino acids: CASSYGQPNEKLFF. DNA for the CDR3: TGTGCCAGCAGCTACGGCCAACCCAATGAAAAACTGTTTTTT. The full variable domain, its missing parts supplied by reference TRBV5-4 and TRBJ1-4, is ETGVTQSPTHLIKTRGQQVTLRCSSQSGHNTVSWYQQALGQGPQFIFQYYREEENGRGNFPPRFSGLQFPNYSSELNVNALELDDSALYLCASSYGQPNEKLFFGSGTQLSVL.

The V call is TRBV30, the J call TRBJ2-3; D is unclear. From germline, CDR1 is GTSNPN and CDR2 SVGIG (reference sequence). The CDR3 is made up of 15 amino acids. V lost 3 bases and J 0 bases, leaving 13 bases between the germline ends. The CDR3: CAWSRLTLSTDTQYF. CDR3 bases: TGTGCCTGGAGCCGCTTGACGCTAAGCACAGATACGCAGTATTTT.

The chain combines TRBV28 with TRBJ2-1, with 10 bases lining up with TRBD1. V shed 6 bases, J shed 6 bases, and the junction held 11 bases outside the gene matches. The CDR3 extends over 16 amino acids. Germline CDR1 is MDHEN and CDR2 is SYDVKM. This chain's CDR3 is CASSPLTGGASNEQFF. The CDR3, as DNA: TGTGCCAGCAGCCCGTTGACAGGGGGCGCTTCCAATGAGCAGTTCTTC.

CDR3 sequence: CASSSQGQGFYEQYF. CDR3 bases: TGTGCCAGCAGCTCCCAAGGCCAGGGATTTTACGAGCAGTACTTC. J is TRBJ2-7 and V is TRBV13, with D possibly TRBD1 on 5 matching bases. Germline V gene data show CDR1 as PRHDT and CDR2 as FYEKMQ (reference sequence). CDR3 length: 15 amino acids. Trimming took off 4 bases at V and 4 bases at J, with 17 bases between the two ends.

J is TRBJ1-5 and V is TRBV6-1; D gene ambiguous. Per germline, CDR1 MNHNS and CDR2 SASEGT. The CDR3 length is 14 residues. The V gene lost 4 bases and the J gene lost 5 bases, with 12 bases spanning the gap. This CDR3 is CASSGGSPYQPQHF. The CDR3 coding sequence is TGTGCCAGCAGTGGCGGGAGCCCCTATCAGCCCCAGCATTTT.

The chain employs TRBV29-1 and TRBJ2-7; weak D call: TRBD2 (6 bases). Trimming pared 4 bases from V and 4 bases from J, leaving 20 bases between. The germline CDR1 and CDR2 sequences are SQVTM and ANQGSEA. This CDR3 is 15 amino acids long. This chain's CDR3 is CSVGVRGGLFYEQYF. The CDR3 DNA is TGCAGCGTTGGGGTGCGTGGAGGACTATTTTACGAGCAGTACTTC.

This sequence joins TRBV19 and TRBJ1-1, with no clear D. Germline CDR1 reads LNHDA; CDR2 reads SQIVND (reference sequence). Trimming removed 5 bases from V and 3 bases from J, with 19 bases in between. The CDR3 has 16 amino acids. The CDR3 nucleotides read TGTGCCAGTAGTCCCCGTCGGGGTGAGGCGGACACTGAAGCTTTCTTT. This gives the protein CASSPRRGEADTEAFF.

V is TRBV5-1 and J is TRBJ2-2; D gene ambiguous. Germline loops: CDR1 SGHRS, CDR2 YFSETQ. The V and J ends lost 0 bases and 3 bases respectively, with 9 bases between them. The CDR3 covers 15 residues. CDR3 sequence reads: CASSLAGTDTGELFF. For the CDR3, the DNA is TGCGCCAGCAGCTTGGCAGGAACGGACACCGGGGAGCTGTTTTTT.

This clone has more than one count but fewer than ten. This chain uses TRBV18 with TRBJ2-4; 8 bases align to TRBD2. J gave up 5 bases and V 2 bases, and 5 bases lay outside the gene matches. CDR1 KGHSH and CDR2 LQKENI come from the germline V gene. This CDR3 has 15 residues. This CDR3 is CASSPSGRGENIQYF. As DNA, the CDR3 is TGTGCCAGCTCACCAAGCGGGAGAGGAGAAAACATTCAGTACTTC.

The CDR3 bases are TGCGCCAGCAGCCAAGATCGAGGCCAGGGACGCGATCAGCCCCAGCATTTT. The encoded protein is CASSQDRGQGRDQPQHF. V gene TRBV4-3 combines with J gene TRBJ1-5, with D possibly being TRBD1 (5 bases). From germline, CDR1 is LGHNA and CDR2 YSLEER. The V end lost 0 bases, the J end lost 5 bases, and 17 bases lay between the germline ends. The CDR3 length is 17 residues.

This chain links TRBV7-8 with TRBJ2-1, with a tentative D call TRBD2 (5 bases). The CDR3 consists of 13 residues. Per germline, CDR1 SGHVS and CDR2 FQNEAQ. V dropped 1 base and J dropped 7 bases, with 8 bases sitting between them. CDR3 loop: CASSLEIANEQFF. DNA of the CDR3: TGTGCCAGCAGCTTAGAGATAGCGAATGAGCAGTTCTTC.

The V and J genes are TRBV5-6 and TRBJ2-1, with D perhaps TRBD2 (5 bases). Per germline, CDR1 SGHDT and CDR2 YYEEEE. V was shortened by 4 bases and J by 5 bases, with 28 bases between the two germline ends. The length of the CDR3 is 19 residues. The DNA of the CDR3 is TGTGCCAGCAGCCTAATACTAGGGCTCGCGGGCATAATCCACAATGAGCAGTTCTTC. It codes for CASSLILGLAGIIHNEQFF. The variable domain in full, completed from reference TRBV5-6 and TRBJ2-1, reads DAGVTQSPTHLIKTRGQQVTLRCSPKSGHDTVSWYQQALGQGPQFIFQYYEEEERQRGNFPDRFSGHQFPNYSSELNVNALLLGDSALYLCASSLILGLAGIIHNEQFFGPGTRLTVL.

The chain couples TRBV7-6 to TRBJ2-1; D may be TRBD2 (5 bases). The CDR3 runs 18 residues. Germline CDR1 SGHVS, CDR2 FNYEAQ. V was trimmed by 5 bases and J by 0 bases, leaving 20 bases between them. The CDR3 spells CASSRRLGGLSSYNEQFF. The CDR3 nucleotides are TGTGCCAGCAGCCGAAGGCTGGGCGGGCTTAGCTCCTACAATGAGCAGTTCTTC.

This clone was seen more than once but under ten times. The V call is TRBV11-2, the J call TRBJ1-2, with D possibly being TRBD1 (6 bases). Germline assignment: CDR1 SGHAT and CDR2 FQNNGV. V dropped 5 bases and J dropped 6 bases, with 13 bases sitting between them. The CDR3 runs 13 residues. Here the CDR3 DNA reads TGTGCCAGCAGCCCTCCCAGGGGTCATGGCTACACCTTC. This gives the protein CASSPPRGHGYTF.

This sequence joins TRBV28 and TRBJ2-7; D is possibly TRBD1 (6 bases). Germline V CDR1 and CDR2: MDHEN, SYDVKM. The V end was cut by 3 bases, the J end by 3 bases, with 9 bases between. The CDR3 contains 13 residues. The CDR3 loop reads CASSFGTRYEQYF. CDR3 in DNA: TGTGCCAGCAGTTTCGGGACACGCTACGAGCAGTACTTC. The variable domain in full, completed from reference TRBV28 and TRBJ2-7, reads DVKVTQSSRYLVKRTGEKVFLECVQDMDHENMFWYRQDPGLGLRLIYFSYDVKMKEKGDIPEGYSVSREKKERFSLILESASTNQTSMYLCASSFGTRYEQYFGPGTRLTVT.